Presented here are 2 T cell receptor beta chains from one specimen sequenced in a study of T-cell reconstitution after alpha-beta-depleted transplantation in children (dated by TCRdb to the mid-2010s). No antigens are known for them. The treatment or condition label corresponds to: allogeneic hematopoietic cell transplantation with graft depleted of TCRalphabeta T cells and CD19 B cells. What the study reported, not specific to this receptor: The frequencies of hyperexpanded clones fell over the following months, and after one year, T-cell counts and TCRbeta diversity were mostly attributed to newly produced T cells.

The library was produced with PCR. TCRdb shows the sequencer as Illumina HiSeq 2500. TCR library preparation used molecular barcoding, with unique molecular identifiers applied to normalize quantification of the TCRbeta repertoire. TCRdb trimmed the raw reads at Q25, called clones with MiXCR and kept productive beta chains. Here each entry gathers all rows of one CDR3 protein and keeps the most common genes and DNA. The sample table shows around 270,000 distinct CDR3 sequences, and nearly 8% are seen once. The ten largest clones add up to approximately 8.2% of the sample. The sequenced sample was peripheral blood, obtained 360 days after TCRalphabeta/CD19-depleted stem cell transplant. The receptors come from a female patient aged 2-9 years who had a stem cell transplant for Fanconi anemia, so the T cells may come from the graft donor.

This clonotype was counted many times. The rearrangement joins TRBV12-3 or TRBV12-4 to TRBJ1-2; TRBD1 matches 8 bases. The CDR3 covers 16 residues. J gave up 4 bases and V 5 bases, and 12 bases lay outside the gene matches. CDR3 sequence: CASSLRQGSLGYGYTF. The CDR3 DNA reads TGTGCCAGCAGTCTGAGACAGGGGAGCTTGGGCTATGGCTACACCTTC.

At least ten counts were recorded for this clonotype. The chain combines TRBV7-9 with TRBJ2-2, with D maybe TRBD1 (5 bases). CDR3 length: 14 residues. V lost 5 bases and J lost 3, with 10 bases in between. The germline gives CDR1 SEHNR, CDR2 FQNEAQ (reference sequence). DNA of the CDR3: TGTGCCAGCAGCCCAGGGTGGGACACCGGGGAGCTGTTTTTT. Its translation is CASSPGWDTGELFF. Full variable domain (outside the CDR3, taken from reference TRBV7-9 and TRBJ2-2): DTGVSQNPRHKITKRGQNVTFRCDPISEHNRLYWYRQTLGQGPEFLTYFQNEAQLEKSRLLSDRFSAERPKGSFSTLEIQRTEQGDSAMYLCASSPGWDTGELFFGEGSRLTVL.